These T cell receptor beta chains were read from a single sample in a study of T cell responses to AZD1222 COVID-19 vaccine. TCRdb's copy holds only in-frame clones and misses some; the assay was immunoSEQ multiplex PCR. The sample lists 150,000 to 180,000 clones, around 86% occurring once. The starting material was peripheral blood, obtained 28 days after the second AZD1222 dose. The receptors derive from an adult who received the AZD1222 COVID-19 vaccine. Both conserved end residues are part of each CDR3. The D gene is left open where the match is weak. Size is omitted from some rows. Given values are once, few, many or a class for expanded clones.

v_call,clone_size,j_call,d_call,cdr3_aa,cdr3_nt
TRBV18,.,TRBJ2-2,.,CASSPWASTNTGELFF,TGTGCCAGCTCACCATGGGCGTCGACGAACACCGGGGAGCTGTTTTTT
TRBV9,.,TRBJ2-2,TRBD2,CASSLRTSTGELFF,TGTGCCAGCAGCCTCCGGACTAGCACCGGGGAGCTGTTTTTT
TRBV5-4,.,TRBJ1-4,TRBD1,CASSAGTAPATNEKLFF,TGTGCCAGCAGTGCAGGGACAGCGCCAGCAACTAATGAAAAACTGTTTTTT
TRBV6-2/TRBV6-3,.,TRBJ1-2,TRBD1,CASSRRGQGHYGYTF,TGTGCCAGCAGTCGCCGCGGACAGGGCCACTATGGCTACACCTTC
TRBV27,.,TRBJ2-7,.,CASSFRGYEQYF,TGTGCCAGCAGTTTTCGGGGTTACGAGCAGTACTTC
TRBV6-5,.,TRBJ2-7,TRBD1,CASSYFQGAYEQYF,TGTGCCAGCAGTTACTTTCAGGGGGCCTACGAGCAGTACTTC
TRBV3-1/TRBV3-2,few,TRBJ2-7,TRBD2,CASSLNSSGRALQYF,TGTGCCAGCAGCCTCAATTCTAGCGGGAGGGCCCTTCAGTACTTC
TRBV28,.,TRBJ2-1,TRBD2,CASSLRQTSGGRNEQFF,TGTGCCAGCAGCTTAAGACAAACTAGCGGAGGACGCAATGAGCAGTTCTTC
TRBV28,.,TRBJ2-7,TRBD2,CASSLIPAGVSPNEQYF,TGTGCCAGCAGTTTGATACCAGCGGGAGTCTCACCGAACGAGCAGTACTTC
TRBV7-2,few,TRBJ1-2,.,CASSLAPGSYYGYTF,TGTGCCAGCAGCTTAGCGCCTGGGAGTTATTATGGCTACACCTTC
TRBV14,.,TRBJ2-7,.,CASSQRETSYEQYF,TGTGCCAGCAGCCAGCGGGAAACCTCCTACGAGCAGTACTTC
TRBV6-5,.,TRBJ1-1,.,CASNAGGAGNTEAFF,TGTGCCAGCAACGCGGGGGGGGCAGGGAACACTGAAGCTTTCTTT
TRBV5-5,.,TRBJ1-2,.,CASSLDGRSLDYGGYTF,TGTGCCAGCAGCTTGGACGGCAGGTCCTTGGACTATGGAGGCTACACCTTC
TRBV28,.,TRBJ2-5,.,CASSLPGGTSTAGETQYF,TGTGCCAGCAGTTTACCAGGGGGGACCTCCACAGCCGGGGAGACCCAGTACTTC
TRBV7-2,.,TRBJ2-1,.,CASSRGGDNEQFF,TGTGCCAGCAGCCGAGGGGGGGACAATGAGCAGTTCTTC
TRBV27,.,TRBJ1-6,.,CASSPGRGNSPLHF,TGTGCCAGCAGTCCGGGACGGGGGAATTCACCCCTCCACTTT
TRBV7-7,.,TRBJ2-3,.,CASSLGPSDGDTQYF,TGTGCTAGCAGCTTAGGCCCTAGCGATGGAGATACGCAGTATTTT
TRBV18,.,TRBJ1-1,.,CASVNRVEYTEAFF,TGTGCCAGTGTAAACCGGGTGGAGTACACTGAAGCTTTCTTT
TRBV5-4,.,TRBJ2-5,.,CASSTRLEETQYF,TGTGCCAGCAGCACCCGACTAGAAGAGACCCAGTACTTC
TRBV19,.,TRBJ2-1,.,CASTRPGAVDYNEQFF,TGTGCCAGCACCCGCCCGGGCGCGGTCGATTACAATGAGCAGTTCTTC
TRBV6-1,.,TRBJ2-7,.,CASSETQGPSVEQYF,TGTGCCAGCAGTGAAACCCAAGGACCCTCAGTCGAGCAGTACTTC
TRBV27,once,TRBJ2-2,TRBD2,CASRTRLAGVTGELFF,TGTGCCAGCAGGACACGACTAGCGGGAGTCACCGGGGAGCTGTTTTTT
TRBV2,few,TRBJ2-5,.,CASRDFRLGETQYF,TGTGCCAGCAGAGACTTCAGATTGGGAGAGACCCAGTACTTC
TRBV7-7,.,TRBJ2-1,TRBD2,CASSSGLAGAPFF,TGTGCTAGCAGCTCAGGACTAGCGGGGGCTCCGTTCTTC
TRBV5-1,.,TRBJ1-2,.,CASSLGGQRQEGYTF,TGCGCCAGCAGCTTGGGCGGACAAAGGCAGGAAGGCTACACCTTC
TRBV6-6,.,TRBJ2-2,.,CASSYPPQVGGELFF,TGTGCCAGCAGTTACCCCCCACAGGTTGGCGGGGAGCTGTTTTTT
TRBV30,.,TRBJ1-4,TRBD1,CAWSVLPHRGGCEKLFF,TGTGCCTGGAGTGTACTGCCCCACAGGGGAGGGTGTGAAAAACTGTTTTTT
TRBV19,.,TRBJ2-1,.,CASTSVISSYNEQFF,TGTGCCAGTACCTCAGTCATAAGCTCCTACAATGAGCAGTTCTTC
TRBV30,.,TRBJ2-7,.,CAWSVYTKGEQYF,TGTGCCTGGAGTGTATACACTAAGGGCGAGCAGTACTTC
TRBV19,.,TRBJ1-2,.,CASSAYAGAGGYTF,TGTGCCAGTAGTGCCTACGCGGGGGCTGGTGGCTACACCTTC
TRBV19,.,TRBJ1-1,.,CASSIFQTVSEAFF,TGTGCCAGTAGTATCTTCCAGACAGTCTCTGAAGCTTTCTTT
TRBV5-1,.,TRBJ2-2,.,CASSLVWGGELFF,TGCGCCAGCAGCTTGGTGTGGGGCGGGGAGCTGTTTTTT
TRBV3-1/TRBV3-2,.,TRBJ2-2,TRBD2,CASSRGRVTGELFF,TGTGCCAGCAGCCGAGGGAGGGTCACCGGGGAGCTGTTTTTT
TRBV5-6,.,TRBJ2-3,.,CASSLGGTDTQYF,TGTGCCAGCAGCTTGGGAGGCACAGATACGCAGTATTTT
TRBV10-3,.,TRBJ1-1,.,CAIKDRTLNTEAFF,TGTGCCATCAAAGACAGGACCTTGAACACTGAAGCTTTCTTT
TRBV25-1,.,TRBJ2-3,TRBD2,CASGLAGLTDTQYF,TGTGCCAGCGGGCTAGCGGGCCTCACAGATACGCAGTATTTT
TRBV18,.,TRBJ2-5,TRBD2,CASSPTDEPSGYQETQYF,TGTGCCAGCTCTCCTACCGATGAACCTAGCGGGTACCAAGAGACCCAGTACTTC
TRBV6-5,.,TRBJ1-4,.,CASSYSGGKLFF,TGTGCCAGCAGTTACTCCGGGGGAAAACTGTTTTTT
TRBV4-3,.,TRBJ2-3,.,CASSQDLTDTQYF,TGCGCCAGCAGCCAAGACCTAACGGATACGCAGTATTTT
TRBV28,.,TRBJ2-4,TRBD2,CASSLGGSKNIQYF,TGTGCCAGCTCCCTGGGGGGGAGCAAAAACATTCAGTACTTC
TRBV19,.,TRBJ2-7,.,CASRNAPGDEQYF,TGTGCCAGTAGGAACGCCCCAGGTGACGAGCAGTACTTC
TRBV5-1,.,TRBJ2-1,TRBD2,CASSFTSGRYQNEQFF,TGCGCCAGCAGCTTTACGAGCGGGAGGTATCAGAATGAGCAGTTCTTC
TRBV6-5,.,TRBJ1-1,TRBD1,CASSFGQGLNTEAFF,TGTGCCAGCAGTTTCGGACAGGGACTGAACACTGAAGCTTTCTTT
TRBV19,.,TRBJ2-3,TRBD2,CASSITSGYTDTQYF,TGTGCCAGTAGTATAACTAGCGGCTACACAGATACGCAGTATTTT
TRBV19,.,TRBJ2-4,TRBD1,CASSSPGQGAKNIQYF,TGTGCCAGTAGCTCGCCGGGACAGGGGGCCAAAAACATTCAGTACTTC
TRBV28,.,TRBJ2-5,TRBD1,CATPRHPGGQETQYF,TGTGCCACCCCCCGGCACCCAGGGGGCCAAGAGACCCAGTACTTC
TRBV11-3,.,TRBJ2-5,.,CASSPPGRQETQYF,TGTGCCAGCAGCCCCCCGGGCAGACAAGAGACCCAGTACTTC
TRBV19,.,TRBJ1-1,.,CASSMGGGDTEAFF,TGTGCCAGTAGTATGGGAGGGGGGGACACTGAAGCTTTCTTT
TRBV15,.,TRBJ2-5,TRBD2,CATSSRRREGETQYF,TGTGCCACCAGCAGCCGACGCCGGGAGGGAGAGACCCAGTACTTC
TRBV7-2,.,TRBJ2-5,TRBD2,CASSDLAGVETQYF,TGTGCCAGCAGCGACCTAGCGGGGGTAGAGACCCAGTACTTC